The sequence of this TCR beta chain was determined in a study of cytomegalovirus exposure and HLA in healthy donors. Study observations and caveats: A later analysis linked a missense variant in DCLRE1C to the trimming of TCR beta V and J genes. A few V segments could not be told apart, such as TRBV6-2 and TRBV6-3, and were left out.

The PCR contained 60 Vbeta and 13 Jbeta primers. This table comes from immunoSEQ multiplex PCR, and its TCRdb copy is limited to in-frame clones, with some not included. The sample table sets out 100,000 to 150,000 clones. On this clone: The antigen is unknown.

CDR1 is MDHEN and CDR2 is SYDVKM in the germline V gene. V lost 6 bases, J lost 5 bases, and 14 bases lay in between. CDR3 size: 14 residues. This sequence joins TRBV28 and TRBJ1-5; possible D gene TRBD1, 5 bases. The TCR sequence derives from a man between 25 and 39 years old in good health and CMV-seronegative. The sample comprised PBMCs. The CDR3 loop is CASSLIQGDQPQHF. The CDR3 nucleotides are TGTGCCAGCAGCCTTATCCAGGGCGATCAGCCCCAGCATTTT.